This T cell receptor beta chain emerged from a study of Tregs in tolerant kidney transplant recipients. The study's findings and limits: Biological reproducibility was not directly addressed, but technical replication error appeared minimal. Activated donor B cell expansion appeared to reveal the most relevant donor-specific TCRbeta repertoire.

Measured with immunoSEQ multiplex PCR; TCRdb has only the in-frame clones, and not every one. Here the sample spans over 60,000 clones, more than 95% being singletons. Thawed PBMCs were FACS-sorted into unstimulated CD4+CD25+CD127- regulatory T cells, CD4+CD25- non-regulatory cells, CD4 and CD8 cells. V shed 0 bases and J shed 6 bases, with 14 bases lying between them. This CDR3 contains 16 residues. CDR1 and CDR2 (germline): LGHNA, YSLEER. With respect to this clone: Its antigen is still unknown.

The rearrangement joins TRBV4-3 to TRBJ1-4; D is undetermined. The TCR comes from a human donor who received a combined kidney and bone marrow transplant. This specimen was CD4+ T cells from blood, taken before the transplant. CDR3 nucleotide sequence: TGCGCCAGCAGCCAAGATTACTGGACTGTGGATGAAAAACTGTTTTTT. Its translation: CASSQDYWTVDEKLFF.